These 32 T cell receptor beta chains share one sample of origin, sequenced in a study of STAT3 mutations in large granular lymphocyte leukemia. Study conclusions and caveats: Every T-cell large granular lymphocyte leukemia patient had at least one immunodominant TCR beta clonotype.

Method: immunoSEQ multiplex PCR; TCRdb's copy keeps in-frame clones and lacks some. The top ten clones hold around 66% of a sample with about 4,400 clones, about 70% of them seen once. These TCRs are of unknown antigen specificity. The sample comprised peripheral blood mononuclear cells. The source of these receptors is a man between 60 and 75 years old with T-cell large granular lymphocyte leukemia. Some clones in this sample may be carry-over from other donors' samples.

The rearrangement joins TRBV7-9 to TRBJ1-4, with 9 positions matching TRBD1. The CDR3 has 13 amino acids. Germline V CDR1 and CDR2: SEHNR, FQNEAQ (reference sequence). With 4 bases clipped from V and 9 bases from J, the junction kept 3 bases outside the gene matches. The CDR3 region is CASSSQGAKKLFF. The CDR3, as DNA: TGTGCCAGCAGCTCACAGGGGGCTAAAAAACTGTTTTTT.

The chain joins TRBV28 to TRBJ2-7; D is perhaps TRBD1 (8 bases). The V and J ends lost 7 bases and 7 bases respectively, with 17 bases between them. The CDR3 is 13 residues long. Germline V gives CDR1 MDHEN, CDR2 SYDVKM. CDR3 coding DNA: TGTGCCAGCACCACAGGGGGGGTGGGAGAGCAGTACTTC. Translated: CASTTGGVGEQYF.

The genes are TRBV30 and TRBJ2-5; tentatively, D is TRBD1 (6 bases). With 0 bases removed from V and 5 bases from J, the gap between germline ends came to 13 bases. The CDR3 spans 14 residues. CDR1 and CDR2 from the germline V gene are GTSNPN and SVGIG (reference sequence). The CDR3: CAWSVLGGRETQYF. The CDR3 DNA is TGTGCCTGGAGTGTACTTGGGGGCCGGGAGACCCAGTACTTC.

The rearrangement links TRBV5-1 to TRBJ2-7, with D unclear. Germline V gene data show CDR1 as SGHRS and CDR2 as YFSETQ. The CDR3 length is 12 residues. The germline V and J ends were trimmed by 0 bases and 6 bases, with 7 bases remaining between them. The CDR3 loop is CASSLVISEQYV. CDR3 coding DNA: TGCGCCAGCAGCTTGGTCATCTCCGAGCAGTACGTC.

DNA for the CDR3: TGCGCCAGCAGCTTGGCAATGGAGACCCAGTACTTC. As protein: CASSLAMETQYF. The genes are TRBV5-1 and TRBJ2-5, with no clear D. Trimming removed 0 bases from V and 5 bases from J, with 5 bases in between. CDR3 size: 12 residues. Germline V gene data show CDR1 as SGHRS and CDR2 as YFSETQ. Based on the CDR3 plus reference TRBV5-1 and TRBJ2-5, the full variable domain is KAGVTQTPRYLIKTRGQQVTLSCSPISGHRSVSWYQQTPGQGLQFLFEYFSETQRNKGNFPGRFSGRQFSNSRSEMNVSTLELGDSALYLCASSLAMETQYFGPGTRLLVL.

The chain has TRBV5-1 and TRBJ1-5; the D gene is possibly TRBD1 (5 bases). Germline V gene sequence: CDR1 SGHRS, CDR2 YFSETQ. The germline V and J ends were trimmed by 0 bases and 6 bases, with 10 bases remaining between them. The CDR3 is made up of 14 amino acids. CDR3 bases: TGCGCCAGCAGCTTGGAAGGGGAGGGTCAGCCCCAGCATTTT. Protein sequence: CASSLEGEGQPQHF.

This clone is large (0.1 to 1%) within its sample. The V and J genes are TRBV4-3 and TRBJ1-1, with a weak D call TRBD1 (5 bases). V lost 0 bases, J lost 10 bases, and 15 bases lay in between. The CDR3 has 14 residues. Germline-derived CDR1 and CDR2 are LGHNA and YSLEER. The CDR3: CASSQDRGDGRAFF. CDR3 DNA: TGCGCCAGCAGCCAAGATCGCGGGGACGGTCGAGCTTTCTTT.

This clone was detected only a few times. This chain links TRBV25-1 with TRBJ2-7; tentatively, D is TRBD2 (5 bases). The CDR3 runs 13 residues. Germline V gives CDR1 MGHDK, CDR2 SYGVNS. V dropped 1 base and J dropped 6 bases, with 10 bases sitting between them. The CDR3 loop reads CASSESGRAEQYV. The DNA for the CDR3 is TGTGCCAGCAGTGAATCGGGGAGAGCCGAGCAGTACGTC.

This clone appeared a single time. The chain uses TRBV6-1 and TRBJ1-5; 8 positions match TRBD1. V shed 3 bases, J shed 6 bases, and the junction held 7 bases outside the gene matches. The CDR3 contains 15 residues. CDR1 and CDR2 from the germline V gene are MNHNS and SASEGT. Here the CDR3 reads CASSEETGGVQPQHF. The CDR3 nucleotides read TGTGCCAGCAGTGAGGAAACAGGGGGGGTTCAGCCCCAGCATTTT.

This chain links TRBV5-4 with TRBJ1-2; D ambiguous. V lost 4 bases and J lost 8, with 15 bases in between. Germline lookup yields CDR1 SGHNT and CDR2 YYREEE (reference sequence). The CDR3 loop spans 13 amino acids. Written as DNA, the CDR3 is TGTGCCAGCAGCCCGACAACCTCGGGCGGCTACACCTTC. Translation: CASSPTTSGGYTF. Looking up the rest from reference TRBV5-4 and TRBJ1-2 gives the full variable domain: ETGVTQSPTHLIKTRGQQVTLRCSSQSGHNTVSWYQQALGQGPQFIFQYYREEENGRGNFPPRFSGLQFPNYSSELNVNALELDDSALYLCASSPTTSGGYTFGSGTRLTVV.

This clone came up a few times. The CDR3 coding sequence is TGTGCCAGCAGCTTCTTTTCTAGCGGGGACTACGAGCAGTACTTC. Its protein is CASSFFSSGDYEQYF. The chain links TRBV11-2 to TRBJ2-7; 9 bases are shared with TRBD2. Germline CDR1 is SGHAT and CDR2 is FQNNGV. The CDR3 length is 15 residues. J gave up 3 bases and V 3 bases, and 6 bases lay outside the gene matches.

CDR3 bases: TGTGCCAGCTCACAGGGGAATAGCAATCAGCCCCAGCATTTT. This gives the protein CASSQGNSNQPQHF. The chain employs TRBV18 and TRBJ1-5; D perhaps matches TRBD1 (5 bases). V was shortened by 4 bases and J by 0 bases, with 7 bases between the two germline ends. CDR3 length: 14 amino acids. Germline V gene lookup returns CDR1 KGHSH and CDR2 LQKENI.

The chain carries TRBV5-1 and TRBJ2-3; 14 bases fit TRBD2. The germline CDR1 and CDR2 sequences are SGHRS and YFSETQ. The V and J ends lost 0 bases and 7 bases, in that order; junction bases with no gene match: 4. This CDR3 is 16 amino acids long. The CDR3 DNA is TGCGCCAGCAGCTTGGATGGGACTAGCGGGAGCTATACGCAGTATTTT. This sequence encodes CASSLDGTSGSYTQYF.

This clone was observed a handful of times. This chain connects TRBV6-5 to TRBJ2-7; D call uncertain. Trimming pared 6 bases from V and 3 bases from J, leaving 18 bases between. This CDR3 spans 15 amino acids. Germline lookup yields CDR1 MNHEY and CDR2 SVGAGI. CDR3 bases: TGTGCCAGCAGCCCCAGGCTTGGGATCTACTACGAGCAGTACTTC. It codes for CASSPRLGIYYEQYF.

The gene calls are TRBV7-9 and TRBJ1-2; weak D call: TRBD1 (6 bases). Germline values: CDR1 SEHNR, CDR2 FQNEAQ (reference sequence). V gave up 4 bases and J gave up 2 bases, with 8 bases separating them. The CDR3 sequence is 13 residues long. The CDR3 sequence: CASSYGQNYGYTF. DNA for the CDR3: TGTGCCAGCAGCTACGGACAGAACTATGGCTACACCTTC.

DNA for the CDR3: TGTGCCATCAGCCAGACCGACCTATTCGAGCAGTACTTC. As protein: CAISQTDLFEQYF. This rearrangement joins TRBV10-3 to TRBJ2-7; D not resolved. Germline V gene data show CDR1 as ENHRY and CDR2 as SYGVKD. This CDR3 has 13 residues. V lost 6 bases and J lost 6, with 15 bases in between.

This clone occurred a few times. The chain is built from TRBV7-9 and TRBJ1-3; no clear D. Germline V gene sequence: CDR1 SEHNR, CDR2 FQNEAQ (reference sequence). The ends were cut back, 5 bases at V and 0 bases at J, with 5 bases in the middle. This CDR3 spans 13 amino acids. The CDR3 nucleotides are TGTGCCAGCAGCAGATACTCTGGAAACACCATATATTTT. Residues: CASSRYSGNTIYF. The variable domain in full, completed from reference TRBV7-9 and TRBJ1-3, reads DTGVSQNPRHKITKRGQNVTFRCDPISEHNRLYWYRQTLGQGPEFLTYFQNEAQLEKSRLLSDRFSAERPKGSFSTLEIQRTEQGDSAMYLCASSRYSGNTIYFGEGSWLTVV.

The rearrangement uses TRBV4-1 and TRBJ2-1; 8 bases line up with TRBD2. The CDR3 has 16 amino acids. V gave up 1 base and J gave up 4 bases; unmatched junction bases: 6. Germline assignment: CDR1 MGHRA and CDR2 YSYEKL. This chain's CDR3 is CASSQVAGGFYNEQFF. The CDR3 nucleotides are TGCGCCAGCAGCCAAGTGGCGGGGGGATTTTACAATGAGCAGTTCTTC.

J is TRBJ1-2 and V is TRBV29-1, with TRBD1 as a possible D gene (5 bases). Germline-derived CDR1 and CDR2 are SQVTM and ANQGSEA. Trimming took 0 bases from V and 8 from J, leaving 13 bases between them. CDR3 length equals 13 residues. The CDR3 sequence is CSVEDQGSGGYTF. The CDR3, as DNA: TGCAGCGTTGAAGATCAGGGCTCAGGGGGCTACACCTTC.

The chain links TRBV6-6 to TRBJ2-6; weak D call: TRBD1 (5 bases). Germline V gene lookup returns CDR1 MNHNY and CDR2 SVGAGI (reference sequence). Trimming removed 5 bases from V and 1 base from J, with 12 bases in between. This CDR3 region has 16 residues. This chain's CDR3 is CASSPTAGSGANVLTF. The CDR3 DNA is TGTGCCAGCAGTCCTACGGCAGGGTCTGGGGCCAACGTCCTGACTTTC.

J is TRBJ1-3 and V is TRBV18; the D is unclear. This CDR3 contains 16 residues. Germline CDR1 reads KGHSH; CDR2 reads LQKENI. V shed 1 base and J shed 6 bases, with 16 bases lying between them. CDR3 region: CASSPQRTGFENTIYF. For the CDR3, the DNA is TGTGCCAGCTCACCACAGAGGACGGGGTTTGAAAACACCATATATTTT.

V is TRBV5-6 and J is TRBJ2-1; 7 nucleotides line up with TRBD2. The CDR3 has 16 amino acids. The J segment lost 8 bases and the V segment lost 2 bases, leaving 13 bases of the junction unmatched. In germline, CDR1 is SGHDT, CDR2 YYEEEE. This chain's CDR3 is CASSLDSLGEGDEQFF. The CDR3 DNA reads TGTGCCAGCAGCTTAGATTCCCTCGGGGAGGGCGATGAGCAGTTCTTC.

The chain joins TRBV5-4 to TRBJ2-7, with D unclear. Trimming removed 4 bases at V and 4 bases at J, with 15 bases between. The CDR3 is 14 amino acids. The germline CDR1 and CDR2 sequences are SGHNT and YYREEE (reference sequence). CDR3 in amino acids: CASSPSGNLYEQYF. CDR3 nucleotide sequence: TGTGCCAGCAGCCCTTCAGGCAACCTTTACGAGCAGTACTTC.

The rearrangement links TRBV6-6 to TRBJ1-2; tentatively, D is TRBD1 (5 bases). V gave up 6 bases and J gave up 7 bases, with 12 bases separating them. The CDR3 totals 12 residues. Germline-derived CDR1 and CDR2 are MNHNY and SVGAGI (reference sequence). CDR3 amino acids: CASSQGGGGYTF. The CDR3 nucleotides are TGTGCCAGCAGCCAGGGAGGTGGTGGCTACACCTTC.

The chain couples TRBV5-4 to TRBJ1-1; 7 bases match TRBD1. With 7 bases clipped from V and 1 base from J, the junction kept 7 bases outside the gene matches. Germline assignment: CDR1 SGHNT and CDR2 YYREEE (reference sequence). This CDR3 contains 14 residues. The CDR3 loop is CASARDSKNTEAFF. In DNA form, the CDR3 reads TGTGCCAGCGCCCGGGACAGCAAGAACACTGAAGCTTTCTTT.

This chain links TRBV14 with TRBJ2-7; D might be TRBD1 (5 bases). Germline assignment: CDR1 SGHDN and CDR2 FVKESK. V was cut by 4 bases and J by 7 bases, with 11 bases left in between. CDR3 length: 12 amino acids. CDR3 sequence reads: CASSPQSGEQYF. The CDR3 DNA follows: TGTGCCAGCAGCCCCCAGTCAGGGGAGCAGTACTTC.

This chain links TRBV5-6 with TRBJ1-2; TRBD1 agrees at 8 bases. Looked up from germline, CDR1 is SGHDT and CDR2 is YYEEEE. V was pared by 5 bases and J by 4 bases, with 4 bases of the junction left unmatched. The CDR3 is made up of 13 amino acids. The CDR3 sequence is CASSRDRTYGYTF. The CDR3 DNA is TGTGCCAGCAGTCGGGACAGGACCTATGGCTACACCTTC.

The chain employs TRBV5-1 and TRBJ1-6; D uncertain. V lost 2 bases and J 7 bases, leaving 31 bases between the germline ends. This CDR3 has 21 residues. Germline V gives CDR1 SGHRS, CDR2 YFSETQ. CDR3 sequence (DNA): TGCGCCAGCAGCTTTTCACGACTTCAACTGGGATTTAGAAGTCCCAATTCACCCCTCCACTTT. Amino acids: CASSFSRLQLGFRSPNSPLHF. Variable domain in full (rest from reference TRBV5-1 and TRBJ1-6): KAGVTQTPRYLIKTRGQQVTLSCSPISGHRSVSWYQQTPGQGLQFLFEYFSETQRNKGNFPGRFSGRQFSNSRSEMNVSTLELGDSALYLCASSFSRLQLGFRSPNSPLHFGNGTRLTVT.

This clone was observed a handful of times. This chain connects TRBV6-5 to TRBJ2-5; TRBD2 matches at 9 bases. This CDR3 region has 14 residues. CDR1 is MNHEY, CDR2 SVGAGI, per germline. V was clipped by 6 bases and J by 4 bases; unmatched bases: 6. This chain's CDR3 is CASRPRGGTETQYF. The CDR3 region has the DNA TGTGCCAGCAGACCGCGGGGGGGAACAGAGACCCAGTACTTC.

The genes are TRBV2 and TRBJ2-3, with D hard to call. The ends were cut back, 9 bases at V and 2 bases at J, with 6 bases in the middle. Germline CDR1 and CDR2: SNHLY and FYNNEI. The CDR3 covers 11 residues. CDR3 bases: TGTGCCAGATCTTTCACAGATACGCAGTATTTT. It is translated as CARSFTDTQYF.

V and J are TRBV27 and TRBJ1-5, with TRBD1 as a possible D gene (5 bases). The CDR3 is 15 residues long. V was cut by 10 bases and J by 1 base, with 17 bases left in between. Germline values: CDR1 MNHEY, CDR2 SMNVEV (reference sequence). The CDR3 region has the DNA TGTGCCACCCGGGGGGTGACAGCGAGCAATCAGCCCCAGCATTTT. It is translated as CATRGVTASNQPQHF.

This clone was counted a few times. The chain links TRBV19 to TRBJ1-5; no definite D call. Germline V gene sequence: CDR1 LNHDA, CDR2 SQIVND (reference sequence). V lost 5 bases and J 7 bases, leaving 15 bases between the germline ends. CDR3 length: 14 amino acids. The DNA of the CDR3 is TGTGCCAGTAGTCCTCGTCGGGCTACACAGCCCCAGCATTTT. It is translated as CASSPRRATQPQHF. Complete variable domain (other parts from reference TRBV19 and TRBJ1-5): DGGITQSPKYLFRKEGQNVTLSCEQNLNHDAMYWYRQDPGQGLRLIYYSQIVNDFQKGDIAEGYSVSREKKESFPLTVTSAQKNPTAFYLCASSPRRATQPQHFGDGTRLSIL.